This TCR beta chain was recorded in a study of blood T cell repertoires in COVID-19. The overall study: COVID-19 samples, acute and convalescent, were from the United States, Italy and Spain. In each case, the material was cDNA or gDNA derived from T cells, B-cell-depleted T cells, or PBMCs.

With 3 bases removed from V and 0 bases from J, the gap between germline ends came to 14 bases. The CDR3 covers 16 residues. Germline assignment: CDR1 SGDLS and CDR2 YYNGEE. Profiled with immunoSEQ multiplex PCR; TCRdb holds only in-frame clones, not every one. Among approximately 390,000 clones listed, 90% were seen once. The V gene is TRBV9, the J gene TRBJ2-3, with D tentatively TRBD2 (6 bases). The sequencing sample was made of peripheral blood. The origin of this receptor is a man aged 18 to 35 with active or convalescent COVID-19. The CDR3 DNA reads TGTGCCAGCAGCGCGGAAAGCGGGTCGAGCACAGATACGCAGTATTTT. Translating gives CASSAESGSSTDTQYF. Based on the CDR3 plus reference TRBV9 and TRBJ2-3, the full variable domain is DSGVTQTPKHLITATGQRVTLRCSPRSGDLSVYWYQQSLDQGLQFLIQYYNGEERAKGNILERFSAQQFPDLHSELNLSSLELGDSALYFCASSAESGSSTDTQYFGPGTRLTVL.